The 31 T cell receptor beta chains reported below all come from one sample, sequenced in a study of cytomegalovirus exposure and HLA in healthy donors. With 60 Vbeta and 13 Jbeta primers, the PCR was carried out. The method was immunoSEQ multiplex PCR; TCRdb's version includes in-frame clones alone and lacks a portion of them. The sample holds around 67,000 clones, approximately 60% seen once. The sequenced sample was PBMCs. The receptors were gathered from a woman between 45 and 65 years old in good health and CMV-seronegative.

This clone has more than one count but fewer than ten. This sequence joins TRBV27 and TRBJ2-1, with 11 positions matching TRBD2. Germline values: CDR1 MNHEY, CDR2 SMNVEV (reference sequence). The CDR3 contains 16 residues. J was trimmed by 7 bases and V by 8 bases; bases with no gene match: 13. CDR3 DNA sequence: TGTGCCAGCGCCCGACAGGGACTAGCGGATGCTAATGAGCAGTTCTTC. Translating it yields CASARQGLADANEQFF.

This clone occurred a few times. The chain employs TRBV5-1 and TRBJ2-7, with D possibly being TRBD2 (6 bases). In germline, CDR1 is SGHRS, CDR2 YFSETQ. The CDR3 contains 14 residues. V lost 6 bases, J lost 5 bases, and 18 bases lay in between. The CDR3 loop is CASTPVEGDDEQYF. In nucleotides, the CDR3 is TGCGCCAGCACCCCTGTGGAGGGTGATGACGAGCAGTACTTC.

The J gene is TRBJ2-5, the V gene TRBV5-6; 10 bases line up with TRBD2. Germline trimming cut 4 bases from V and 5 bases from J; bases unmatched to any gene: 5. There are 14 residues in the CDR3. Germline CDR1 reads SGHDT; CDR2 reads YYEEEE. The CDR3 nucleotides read TGTGCCAGCAGCCCGTATAGCGGGGGGGAGACCCAGTACTTC. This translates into CASSPYSGGETQYF. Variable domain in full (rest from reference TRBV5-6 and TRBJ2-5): DAGVTQSPTHLIKTRGQQVTLRCSPKSGHDTVSWYQQALGQGPQFIFQYYEEEERQRGNFPDRFSGHQFPNYSSELNVNALLLGDSALYLCASSPYSGGETQYFGPGTRLLVL.

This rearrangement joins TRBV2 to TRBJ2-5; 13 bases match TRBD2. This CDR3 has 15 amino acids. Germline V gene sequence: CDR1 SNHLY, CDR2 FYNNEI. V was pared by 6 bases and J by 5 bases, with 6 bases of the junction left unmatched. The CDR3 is CASSGLAGDQETQYF. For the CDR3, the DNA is TGTGCCAGCAGCGGACTAGCGGGAGATCAGGAGACCCAGTACTTC.

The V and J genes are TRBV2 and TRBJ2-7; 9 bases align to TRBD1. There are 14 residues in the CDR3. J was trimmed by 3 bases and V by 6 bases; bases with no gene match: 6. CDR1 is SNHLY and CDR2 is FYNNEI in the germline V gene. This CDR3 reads CASRAGTGFYEQYF. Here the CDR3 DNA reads TGTGCCAGCAGGGCCGGGACAGGGTTCTACGAGCAGTACTTC.

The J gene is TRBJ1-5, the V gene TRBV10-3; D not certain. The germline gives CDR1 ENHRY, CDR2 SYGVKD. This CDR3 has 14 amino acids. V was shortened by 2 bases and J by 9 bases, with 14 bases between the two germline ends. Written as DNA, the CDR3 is TGTGCCATCAGTGAGAACAAGGGAGCGGGGCCCCAGCATTTT. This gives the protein CAISENKGAGPQHF.

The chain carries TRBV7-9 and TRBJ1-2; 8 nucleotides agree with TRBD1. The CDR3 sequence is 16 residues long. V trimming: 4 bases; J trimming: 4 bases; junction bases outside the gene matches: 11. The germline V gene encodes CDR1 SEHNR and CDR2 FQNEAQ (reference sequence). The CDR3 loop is CASSSPLRTGTYGYTF. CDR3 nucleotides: TGTGCCAGCAGCTCCCCCCTCCGGACAGGGACCTATGGCTACACCTTC.

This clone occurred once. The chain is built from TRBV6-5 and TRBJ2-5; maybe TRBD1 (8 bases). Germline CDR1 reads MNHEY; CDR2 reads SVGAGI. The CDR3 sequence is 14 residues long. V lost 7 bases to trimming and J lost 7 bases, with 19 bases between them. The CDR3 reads CASIRTGSGGTQYF. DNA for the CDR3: TGTGCCAGCATCCGGACAGGGTCGGGAGGGACCCAGTACTTC.

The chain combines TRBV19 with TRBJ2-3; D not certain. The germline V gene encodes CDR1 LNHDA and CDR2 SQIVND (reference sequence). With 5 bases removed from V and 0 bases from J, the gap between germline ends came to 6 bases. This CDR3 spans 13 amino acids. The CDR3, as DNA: TGTGCCAGTAGTTTGGCTAGCACAGATACGCAGTATTTT. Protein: CASSLASTDTQYF. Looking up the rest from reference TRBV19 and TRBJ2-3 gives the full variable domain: DGGITQSPKYLFRKEGQNVTLSCEQNLNHDAMYWYRQDPGQGLRLIYYSQIVNDFQKGDIAEGYSVSREKKESFPLTVTSAQKNPTAFYLCASSLASTDTQYFGPGTRLTVL.

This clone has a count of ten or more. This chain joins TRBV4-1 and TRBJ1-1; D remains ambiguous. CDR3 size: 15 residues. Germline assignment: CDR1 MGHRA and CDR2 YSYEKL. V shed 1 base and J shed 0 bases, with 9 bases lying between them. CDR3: CASSQGGYMNTEAFF. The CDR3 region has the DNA TGCGCCAGCAGCCAAGGCGGGTACATGAACACTGAAGCTTTCTTT.

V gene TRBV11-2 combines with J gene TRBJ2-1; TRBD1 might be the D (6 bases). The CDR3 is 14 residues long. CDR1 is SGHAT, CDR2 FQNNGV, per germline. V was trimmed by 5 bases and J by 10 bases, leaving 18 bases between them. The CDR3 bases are TGTGCCAGCAGCCAGGCCAGGGGAGTAGTGGAGCAGTTCTTC. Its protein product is CASSQARGVVEQFF. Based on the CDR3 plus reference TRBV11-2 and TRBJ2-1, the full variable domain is EAGVAQSPRYKIIEKRQSVAFWCNPISGHATLYWYQQILGQGPKLLIQFQNNGVVDDSQLPKDRFSAERLKGVDSTLKIQPAKLEDSAVYLCASSQARGVVEQFFGPGTRLTVL.

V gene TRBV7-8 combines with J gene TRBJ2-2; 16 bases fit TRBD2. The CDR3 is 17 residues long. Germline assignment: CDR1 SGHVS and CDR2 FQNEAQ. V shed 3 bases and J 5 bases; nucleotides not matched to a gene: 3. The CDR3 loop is CASSLGLAGGGTGELFF. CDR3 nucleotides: TGTGCCAGCAGCTTGGGACTAGCGGGAGGGGGAACCGGGGAGCTGTTTTTT. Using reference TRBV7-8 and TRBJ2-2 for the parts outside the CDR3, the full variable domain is GAGVSQSPRYKVAKRGQDVALRCDPISGHVSLFWYQQALGQGPEFLTYFQNEAQLDKSGLPSDRFFAERPEGSVSTLKIQRTQQEDSAVYLCASSLGLAGGGTGELFFGEGSRLTVL.

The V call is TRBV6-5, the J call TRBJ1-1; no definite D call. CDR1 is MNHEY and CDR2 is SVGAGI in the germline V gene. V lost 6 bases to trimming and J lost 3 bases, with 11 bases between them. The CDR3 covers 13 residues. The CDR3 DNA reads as TGTGCCAGCAGGACAAACGCTCACACTGAAGCTTTCTTT. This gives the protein CASRTNAHTEAFF.

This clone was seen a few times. In DNA form, the CDR3 reads TGTGCCAGCAGCTCGACAGGGATCTACAATGAGCAGTTCTTC. As protein: CASSSTGIYNEQFF. This chain connects TRBV7-2 to TRBJ2-1, with TRBD1 identical over 7 bases. The CDR3 contains 14 residues. The V segment lost 4 bases and the J segment 3 bases; nucleotides outside the gene matches: 3. Germline values: CDR1 SGHTA, CDR2 FQGNSA.

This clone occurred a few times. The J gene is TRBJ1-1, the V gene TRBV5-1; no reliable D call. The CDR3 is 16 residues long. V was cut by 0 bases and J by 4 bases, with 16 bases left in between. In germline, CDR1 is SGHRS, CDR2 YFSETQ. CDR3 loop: CASSLAVAARGTEAFF. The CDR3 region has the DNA TGCGCCAGCAGCTTGGCGGTCGCGGCCCGAGGCACTGAAGCTTTCTTT.

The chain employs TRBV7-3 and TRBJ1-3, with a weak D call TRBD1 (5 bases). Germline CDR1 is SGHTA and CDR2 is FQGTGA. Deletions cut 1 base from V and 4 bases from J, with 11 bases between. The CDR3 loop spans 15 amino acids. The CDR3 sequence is CASSLMGGVGNTIYF. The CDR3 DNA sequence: TGTGCCAGCAGCTTAATGGGAGGGGTCGGAAACACCATATATTTT.

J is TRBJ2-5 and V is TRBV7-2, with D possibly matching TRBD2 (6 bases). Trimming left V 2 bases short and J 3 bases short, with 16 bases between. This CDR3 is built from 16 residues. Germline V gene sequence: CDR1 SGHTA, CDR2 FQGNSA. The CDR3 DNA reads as TGTGCCAGCAGCTTACGGGTAGCGGTCTATAAAGAGACCCAGTACTTC. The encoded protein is CASSLRVAVYKETQYF.

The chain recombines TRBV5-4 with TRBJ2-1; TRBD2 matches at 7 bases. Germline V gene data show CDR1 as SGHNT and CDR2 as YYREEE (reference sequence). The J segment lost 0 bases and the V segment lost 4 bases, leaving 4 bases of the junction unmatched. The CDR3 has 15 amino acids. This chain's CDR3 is CASSPSGNSYNEQFF. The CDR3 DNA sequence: TGTGCCAGCAGCCCGAGCGGGAACTCCTACAATGAGCAGTTCTTC.

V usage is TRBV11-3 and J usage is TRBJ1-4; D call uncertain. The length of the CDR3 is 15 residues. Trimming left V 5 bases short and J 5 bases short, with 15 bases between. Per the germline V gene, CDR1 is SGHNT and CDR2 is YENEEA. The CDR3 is CASSEFQASNEKLFF. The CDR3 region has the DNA TGTGCCAGCAGCGAGTTCCAGGCTTCGAATGAAAAACTGTTTTTT.

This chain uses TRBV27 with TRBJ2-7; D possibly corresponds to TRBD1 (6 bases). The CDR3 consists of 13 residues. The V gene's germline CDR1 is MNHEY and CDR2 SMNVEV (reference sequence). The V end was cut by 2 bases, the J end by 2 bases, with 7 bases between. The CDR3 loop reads CASSLQGTYEQYF. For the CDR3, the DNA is TGTGCCAGCAGTTTACAGGGGACCTACGAGCAGTACTTC.

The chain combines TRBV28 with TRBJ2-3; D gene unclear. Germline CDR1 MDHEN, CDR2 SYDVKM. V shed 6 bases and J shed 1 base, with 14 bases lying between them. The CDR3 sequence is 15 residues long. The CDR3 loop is CASSPPGFGTDTQYF. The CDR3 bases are TGTGCCAGCAGCCCCCCCGGGTTTGGCACAGATACGCAGTATTTT.

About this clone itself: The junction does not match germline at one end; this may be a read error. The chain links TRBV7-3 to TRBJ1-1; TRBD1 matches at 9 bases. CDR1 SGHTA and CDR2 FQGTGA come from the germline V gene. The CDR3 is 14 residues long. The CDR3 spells CASSSQQGAGSTIF. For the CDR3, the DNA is TGTGCCAGCAGCTCCCAACAGGGGGCGGGGAGCACGATCTTT.

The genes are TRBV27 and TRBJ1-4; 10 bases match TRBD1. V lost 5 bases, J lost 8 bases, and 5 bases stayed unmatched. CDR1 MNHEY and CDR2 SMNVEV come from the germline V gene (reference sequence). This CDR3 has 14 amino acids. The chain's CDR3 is CASSPGQGREKLFF. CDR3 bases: TGTGCCAGCAGTCCGGGACAGGGGAGGGAAAAACTGTTTTTT.

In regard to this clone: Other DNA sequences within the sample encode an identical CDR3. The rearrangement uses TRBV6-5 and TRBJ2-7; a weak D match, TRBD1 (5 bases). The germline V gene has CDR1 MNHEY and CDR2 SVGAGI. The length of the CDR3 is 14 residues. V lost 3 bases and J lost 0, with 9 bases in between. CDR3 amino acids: CASSYWGPSYEQYF. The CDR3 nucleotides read TGTGCCAGCAGTTATTGGGGCCCCTCCTACGAGCAGTACTTC.

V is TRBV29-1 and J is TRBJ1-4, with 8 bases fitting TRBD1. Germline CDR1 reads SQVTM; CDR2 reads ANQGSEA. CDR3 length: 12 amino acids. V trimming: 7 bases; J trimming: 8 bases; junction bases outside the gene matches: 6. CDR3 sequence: CSAGQGEEKLFF. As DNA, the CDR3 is TGCAGCGCCGGACAGGGAGAGGAAAAACTGTTTTTT. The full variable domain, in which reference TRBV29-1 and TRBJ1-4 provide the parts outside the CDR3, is SAVISQKPSRDICQRGTSLTIQCQVDSQVTMMFWYRQQPGQSLTLIATANQGSEATYESGFVIDKFPISRPNLTFSTLTVSNMSPEDSSIYLCSAGQGEEKLFFGSGTQLSVL.

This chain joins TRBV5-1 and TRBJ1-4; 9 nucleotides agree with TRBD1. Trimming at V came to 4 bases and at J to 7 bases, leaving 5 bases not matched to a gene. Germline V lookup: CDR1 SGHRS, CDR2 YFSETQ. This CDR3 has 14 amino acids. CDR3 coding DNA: TGCGCCAGCAGCACCGGACAGGGGAGTGAAAAACTGTTTTTT. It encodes CASSTGQGSEKLFF.

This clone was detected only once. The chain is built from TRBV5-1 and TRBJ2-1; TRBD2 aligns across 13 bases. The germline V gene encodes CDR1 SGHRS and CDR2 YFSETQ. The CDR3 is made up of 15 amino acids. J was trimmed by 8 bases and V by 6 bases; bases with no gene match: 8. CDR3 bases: TGCGCCAGCACTTCCGGGACTAGCGGGACCGATGAGCAGTTCTTC. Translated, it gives CASTSGTSGTDEQFF.

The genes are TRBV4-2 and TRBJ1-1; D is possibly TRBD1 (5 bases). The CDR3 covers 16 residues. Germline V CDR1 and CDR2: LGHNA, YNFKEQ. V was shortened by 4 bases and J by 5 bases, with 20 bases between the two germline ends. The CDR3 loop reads CASSPKQGRAGTEAFF. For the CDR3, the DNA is TGTGCCAGCAGCCCTAAGCAGGGCCGGGCGGGGACTGAAGCTTTCTTT.

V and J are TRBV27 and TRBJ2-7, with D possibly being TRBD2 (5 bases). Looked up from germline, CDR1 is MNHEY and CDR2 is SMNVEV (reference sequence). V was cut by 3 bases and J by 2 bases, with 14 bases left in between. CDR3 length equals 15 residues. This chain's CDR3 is CASSFASGETYEQYF. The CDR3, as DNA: TGTGCCAGCAGTTTCGCTAGTGGGGAGACCTACGAGCAGTACTTC.

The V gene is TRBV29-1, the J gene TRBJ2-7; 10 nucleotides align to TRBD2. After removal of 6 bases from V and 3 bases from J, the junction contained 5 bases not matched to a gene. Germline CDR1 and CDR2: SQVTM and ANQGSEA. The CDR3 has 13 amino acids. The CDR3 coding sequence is TGCAGCGTAGTAGCGGGAGGCAACTACGAGCAGTACTTC. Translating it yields CSVVAGGNYEQYF.

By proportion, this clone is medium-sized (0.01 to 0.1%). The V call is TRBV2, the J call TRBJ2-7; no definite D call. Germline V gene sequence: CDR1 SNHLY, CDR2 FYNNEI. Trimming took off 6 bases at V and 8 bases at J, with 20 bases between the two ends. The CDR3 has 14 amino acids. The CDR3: CASSPQVLSLQQYF. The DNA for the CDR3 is TGTGCCAGCAGCCCTCAGGTGTTGAGTCTCCAGCAGTACTTC.